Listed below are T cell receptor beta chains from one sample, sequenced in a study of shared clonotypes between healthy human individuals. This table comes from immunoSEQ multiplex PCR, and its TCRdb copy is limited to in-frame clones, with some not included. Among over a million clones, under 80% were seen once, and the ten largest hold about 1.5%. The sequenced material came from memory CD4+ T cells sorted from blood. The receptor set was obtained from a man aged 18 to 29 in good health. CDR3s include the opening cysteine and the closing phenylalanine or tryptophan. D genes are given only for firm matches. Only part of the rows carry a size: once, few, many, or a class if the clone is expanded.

CASSSRLASTDTQYF,TGTGCCAGCAGCTCCCGACTAGCGAGCACAGATACGCAGTATTTT,NA,TRBJ2-3,15,TRBD2,TRBV7-9
CASSLRGGEETQYF,TGTGCCAGCAGCTTGCGGGGCGGGGAAGAGACCCAGTACTTC,NA,TRBJ2-5,14,NA,TRBV5-4
CASSIGVGYTF,TGTGCCAGTAGTATAGGGGTTGGCTACACCTTC,few,TRBJ1-2,11,NA,TRBV19
CASLEVSDEQFF,TGTGCCAGCTTGGAGGTCAGCGATGAGCAGTTCTTC,NA,TRBJ2-1,12,NA,TRBV18
CALGNRGFGANVLTF,TGTGCCTTGGGAAACAGGGGATTTGGGGCCAACGTCCTGACTTTC,once,TRBJ2-6,15,TRBD1,TRBV30
CASSQGPTSGVSLAKNIQYF,TGCGCCAGCAGCCAAGGCCCAACTAGCGGGGTGTCCCTAGCCAAAAACATTCAGTACTTC,NA,TRBJ2-4,20,TRBD2,TRBV4-1
CASRKAGQVLNEQFF,TGTGCCAGCAGGAAGGCTGGACAGGTTCTAAATGAGCAGTTCTTC,NA,TRBJ2-1,15,TRBD1,TRBV6-1
CASSTSSETQYF,TGCGCCAGCAGTACTAGTTCGGAGACCCAGTACTTC,NA,TRBJ2-5,12,NA,TRBV10-2
CASSDGTSGHNEQFF,TGTGCCAGCAGTGATGGGACTAGCGGACACAATGAGCAGTTCTTC,NA,TRBJ2-1,15,TRBD2,TRBV6-1
CASSRFGETQYF,TGTGCCAGCAGCCGTTTTGGCGAGACCCAGTACTTC,NA,TRBJ2-5,12,NA,TRBV5-4
CASSQDPGRGTDTQYF,TGCGCCAGCAGCCAAGACCCAGGGCGGGGTACAGATACGCAGTATTTT,NA,TRBJ2-3,16,NA,TRBV4-1
CASSLQVQADTQYF,TGTGCCAGCAGCCTCCAGGTTCAGGCAGATACGCAGTATTTT,NA,TRBJ2-3,14,NA,TRBV7-9
CAWSTGGPGDTQYF,TGTGCCTGGAGTACGGGGGGGCCGGGAGATACGCAGTATTTT,NA,TRBJ2-3,14,TRBD2,TRBV30
CASSAAAVWTQYF,TGTGCCAGCAGTGCGGCAGCCGTGTGGACCCAGTACTTC,NA,TRBJ2-5,13,NA,TRBV25-1
CATSRDAPGENEQFF,TGTGCCACCAGCAGAGATGCCCCGGGAGAAAATGAGCAGTTCTTC,NA,TRBJ2-1,15,NA,TRBV15
CASGFRIAGVIGELFF,TGTGCTAGTGGTTTTAGGATAGCGGGAGTGATCGGGGAGCTGTTTTTT,NA,TRBJ2-2,16,TRBD2,TRBV12-5
CASKRDRGINEQFF,TGTGCCAGCAAGAGGGACAGGGGAATTAATGAGCAGTTCTTC,once,TRBJ2-1,14,TRBD1,TRBV6-1
CASSGRINTGELFF,TGTGCCAGCAGTGGGCGGATCAACACCGGGGAGCTGTTTTTT,NA,TRBJ2-2,14,NA,TRBV2
CASSYSIGTGTYEQYF,TGTGCCAGCAGTTACTCGATCGGGACAGGCACTTACGAGCAGTACTTC,NA,TRBJ2-7,16,TRBD1,TRBV6-5
CASSLGQGRSEKLFF,TGTGCCAGTAGTTTGGGACAGGGACGAAGTGAAAAACTGTTTTTT,few,TRBJ1-4,15,TRBD1,TRBV19
CASSQELATKAETQYF,TGTGCCAGCAGCCAAGAGTTAGCGACTAAAGCGGAGACCCAGTACTTC,NA,TRBJ2-5,16,NA,TRBV4-2
CASRLGQGPVNEKLFF,TGCGCCAGCAGACTCGGACAGGGCCCGGTTAATGAAAAACTGTTTTTT,NA,TRBJ1-4,16,TRBD1,TRBV5-1
CASSSRNEKLFF,TGTGCCAGCAGTTCGCGCAATGAAAAACTGTTTTTT,NA,TRBJ1-4,12,NA,TRBV6-9
CASDRDRGLWETQYF,TGTGCCAGCGACCGGGACAGGGGGCTTTGGGAGACCCAGTACTTC,once,TRBJ2-5,15,TRBD1,TRBV2
CASSRTGSAEAFF,TGTGCCAGCAGCAGGACAGGGAGCGCTGAAGCTTTCTTT,NA,TRBJ1-1,13,TRBD1,TRBV5-4
CASRGQGTYEQYF,TGTGCCAGCAGAGGACAGGGAACCTACGAGCAGTACTTC,NA,TRBJ2-7,13,TRBD1,TRBV6-5
CASSLDGPSGANVLTF,TGCGCCAGCAGCTTGGACGGTCCCTCTGGGGCCAACGTCCTGACTTTC,NA,TRBJ2-6,16,NA,TRBV5-1
CASSPRQGAQETQYF,TGTGCCAGCAGCCCTAGACAGGGGGCTCAGGAGACCCAGTACTTC,NA,TRBJ2-5,15,TRBD1,TRBV9
CASSPGTANTGELFF,TGTGCCAGCAGTCCCGGGACGGCGAACACCGGGGAGCTGTTTTTT,few,TRBJ2-2,15,NA,TRBV6-5
CATSWGRSNQPQHF,TGTGCCACCAGCTGGGGGAGGAGCAATCAGCCCCAGCATTTT,few,TRBJ1-5,14,NA,TRBV15
CASSLRPNTEAFF,TGTGCCAGCAGCTTACGTCCGAACACTGAAGCTTTCTTT,NA,TRBJ1-1,13,NA,TRBV13
CASTSGLGRVNTEAFF,TGTGCCAGTACCTCAGGGCTGGGGAGGGTGAACACTGAAGCTTTCTTT,NA,TRBJ1-1,16,NA,TRBV19
CASSPVRAMNTEAFF,TGTGCTAGCAGCCCCGTCCGCGCCATGAACACTGAAGCTTTCTTT,NA,TRBJ1-1,15,NA,TRBV7-7
CASSLASFGSYEQYF,TGTGCCAGCAGCTTGGCCTCATTCGGCTCCTACGAGCAGTACTTC,NA,TRBJ2-7,15,NA,TRBV5-4
CASSQGEGLAGPLTTQYF,TGCGCCAGCAGCCAAGGCGAAGGACTAGCGGGACCTCTTACTACGCAGTATTTT,NA,TRBJ2-3,18,TRBD2,TRBV4-1
CAISPEGQETQYF,TGTGCCATCAGCCCGGAGGGGCAAGAGACCCAGTACTTC,NA,TRBJ2-5,13,NA,TRBV10-3
CSVGEPPNNSPLHF,TGCAGCGTTGGGGAGCCACCGAATAATTCACCCCTCCACTTT,NA,TRBJ1-6,14,NA,TRBV29-1
CASSTTGVAGNTIYF,TGCGCCAGCAGTACGACAGGGGTGGCTGGAAACACCATATATTTT,NA,TRBJ1-3,15,TRBD1,TRBV10-2
CAWSVGGRTNYGYTF,TGTGCCTGGAGTGTAGGAGGACGGACTAACTATGGCTACACCTTC,NA,TRBJ1-2,15,NA,TRBV30
CAISSPLGTDTQYF,TGTGCCATCAGTAGTCCCCTAGGTACAGATACGCAGTATTTT,NA,TRBJ2-3,14,NA,TRBV10-3
CASSLWLAGANEQFF,TGTGCCAGCAGCTTATGGCTAGCGGGCGCCAATGAGCAGTTCTTC,NA,TRBJ2-1,15,TRBD2,TRBV7-6
CASSKMGRGTDQETQYF,TGTGCCAGCAGCAAAATGGGGCGGGGGACAGACCAAGAGACCCAGTACTTC,NA,TRBJ2-5,17,NA,TRBV21-1
CASRDRGETQYF,TGTGCCAGCCGGGACAGGGGTGAGACCCAGTACTTC,NA,TRBJ2-5,12,TRBD1,TRBV2
CASSTSSDTQYF,TGCGCCAGCAGCACTTCGTCAGATACGCAGTATTTT,NA,TRBJ2-3,12,NA,TRBV5-1
CASSLWRDTQYF,TGTGCCAGCAGCTTGTGGCGGGATACGCAGTATTTT,NA,TRBJ2-3,12,NA,TRBV5-6
CASRETSGYNEQFF,TGTGCCAGTAGGGAGACTAGCGGATACAATGAGCAGTTCTTC,NA,TRBJ2-1,14,TRBD2,TRBV19
CASSLSRDAEKLFF,TGTGCCAGCAGCTTGTCGAGGGATGCAGAAAAACTGTTTTTT,once,TRBJ1-4,14,NA,TRBV7-9